The 9 T cell receptor beta chains below all came from one sample that was sequenced in a study of shared clonotypes between healthy human individuals. The naive CD8 fraction comprised CD45RO-negative cells positively selected for CCR7 and excluded terminally differentiated effector memory CD45RA+ cells. TCRdb keeps only in-frame clones here, not all; method: immunoSEQ multiplex PCR. The table records about 2 million clones, roughly 94% of them present only once. The sample consisted of naive CD8+ T cells sorted from blood. All receptors come from a man younger than 35 in good health.

The chain combines TRBV11-2 with TRBJ1-5; 7 positions match TRBD1. The germline V gene encodes CDR1 SGHAT and CDR2 FQNNGV. There are 15 residues in the CDR3. After removal of 5 bases from V and 4 bases from J, the junction contained 8 bases not matched to a gene. The CDR3 region has the DNA TGTGCCAGCAGCCGGGGGGACAGCTCAAATCAGCCCCAGCATTTT. Encoded protein: CASSRGDSSNQPQHF. The full variable domain, its missing parts supplied by reference TRBV11-2 and TRBJ1-5, is EAGVAQSPRYKIIEKRQSVAFWCNPISGHATLYWYQQILGQGPKLLIQFQNNGVVDDSQLPKDRFSAERLKGVDSTLKIQPAKLEDSAVYLCASSRGDSSNQPQHFGDGTRLSIL.

The V call is TRBV27, the J call TRBJ2-7; TRBD2 matches 12 bases. The CDR3 covers 16 residues. Per germline, CDR1 MNHEY and CDR2 SMNVEV (reference sequence). After removal of 3 bases from V and 3 bases from J, the junction contained 6 bases not matched to a gene. This chain's CDR3 is CASSFNRLAGVYEQYF. CDR3 coding DNA: TGTGCCAGCAGTTTCAACAGACTAGCGGGGGTCTACGAGCAGTACTTC.

The rearrangement uses TRBV27 and TRBJ2-1; tentative D call: TRBD2 (7 bases). Germline CDR1 reads MNHEY; CDR2 reads SMNVEV (reference sequence). V was clipped by 6 bases and J by 5 bases, with 23 bases between them. The CDR3 length is 17 residues. DNA of the CDR3: TGTGCCAGCAGCCAACTAGCGCCCAGGGGCCGGGACAATGAGCAGTTCTTC. Translating it yields CASSQLAPRGRDNEQFF.

This clone was counted a single time. The CDR3 region has the DNA TGTGCCAGCAGTCCCGGGACAGGGCCCACCTCCTACGAGCAGTACTTC. Its translation is CASSPGTGPTSYEQYF. V usage is TRBV5-5 and J usage is TRBJ2-7; TRBD1 aligns across 9 bases. V trimming: 5 bases; J trimming: 0 bases; junction bases outside the gene matches: 9. The CDR3 loop spans 16 amino acids. Germline V gives CDR1 SGHKS, CDR2 YYEKEE (reference sequence).

As concerns this clone: This sample also contains other DNA sequences that code for the same CDR3. This chain joins TRBV5-6 and TRBJ1-2, with D possibly being TRBD1 (5 bases). The V end was cut by 0 bases, the J end by 4 bases, with 7 bases between. The CDR3 totals 13 residues. Germline CDR1 reads SGHDT; CDR2 reads YYEEEE. CDR3 sequence reads: CASSLGGSYGYTF. The CDR3 DNA is TGTGCCAGCAGCTTGGGGGGGAGCTATGGCTACACCTTC.

This clone has a single count. This chain joins TRBV7-9 and TRBJ2-1; TRBD2 agrees at 10 bases. CDR3 size: 15 residues. The germline V gene has CDR1 SEHNR and CDR2 FQNEAQ (reference sequence). With 6 bases clipped from V and 8 bases from J, the junction kept 10 bases outside the gene matches. DNA for the CDR3: TGTGCCAGCAGTTTACTAGCGGGGTCTTTCGATGAGCAGTTCTTC. Translated: CASSLLAGSFDEQFF.

The V and J genes are TRBV25-1 and TRBJ2-1; a possible D gene is TRBD1 (5 bases). The length of the CDR3 is 16 residues. Per the germline V gene, CDR1 is MGHDK and CDR2 is SYGVNS. Trimming shortened V by 3 bases and J by 0 bases, and 12 bases separated the two germline ends. The CDR3 DNA follows: TGTGCCAGCAGTGATTTTGACAGCAACTCCTACAATGAGCAGTTCTTC. Residues: CASSDFDSNSYNEQFF.

The rearrangement joins TRBV7-2 to TRBJ2-4; D possibly corresponds to TRBD2 (6 bases). Germline V lookup: CDR1 SGHTA, CDR2 FQGNSA. The V and J ends lost 3 bases and 8 bases respectively, with 11 bases between them. The CDR3 is made up of 13 amino acids. The CDR3 region has the DNA TGTGCCAGCAGCTTGGACGGAGGGGACATTCAGTACTTC. The encoded protein is CASSLDGGDIQYF.

The V and J genes are TRBV5-4 and TRBJ1-1, with unresolved D. CDR3 length: 9 residues. Germline-derived CDR1 and CDR2 are SGHNT and YYREEE (reference sequence). The CDR3 reads CAEGTEAFF. CDR3 DNA sequence: TGTGCAGAAGGCACTGAAGCTTTCTTT.